The clone carrying this TCR beta chain appeared a few times. Its specificity is unknown. The sample originates from a study of beta chain features in type 1 diabetes. Notes on the study in general: Whether HLA type influences TCRB rearrangement remained unresolved here. Patients showed naive, central memory and Treg TCRB repertoires that appeared more similar than those of healthy donors.

CD45RO/CCR7/CD25/CD127/CD95/CD27 staining was used to isolate CD4+ naive, central memory, regulatory and stem cell-like memory cells by sorting. Each sorted population was over 95% pure. J was trimmed by 2 bases and V by 5 bases; bases with no gene match: 3. CDR3 length: 13 residues. In germline, CDR1 is MNHNS, CDR2 SASEGT. Sequenced material consisted of expressed TCRB transcripts (all of the isolated RNA was reverse transcribed). The repertoire was sequenced with immunoSEQ multiplex PCR; TCRdb's copy has only in-frame clones and lacks some. Of 900,000 or so clones listed, about a sixth are singletons.

The clonotype originates from a woman in her late teens or twenties in good health. The chain joins TRBV6-1 to TRBJ2-7, with TRBD1 identical over 7 bases. The sample was naive CD4+ T cells from blood. The CDR3, as DNA: TGTGCCAGCAGTCCAGGGGGAACCTACGAGCAGTACTTC. Translating it yields CASSPGGTYEQYF.